The T cell receptor (beta chain) under discussion was sequenced for a study of blood T cells in healthy people across ages (dated by TCRdb to between 2014 and 2017). Looking at the study overall: In model experiments, template switching captured about one uniquely barcoded TCR beta cDNA molecule for every two T cells. To track age-related changes in TCR beta repertoire diversity, the study relied on deep sequencing normalized with unique cDNA molecular identifiers. Four age groups were formed from the donors: young (average about 17 years), middle-aged (approximately 39), aged (roughly 59) and long-lived (82). To avoid experimental bias, donors of different ages were randomly spread across the sequencing lanes. The study analyzed two additional independent replicas of 1 million unique cDNA reads from the same blood draw for two donors, one aged 18 to 30 and one aged 80 or older. Overall study results and their limits: Observed TCR beta diversity correlated strongly with the percentage of naive T cells measured by flow cytometry. Since profiling was done on bulk unsorted PBMCs, naive and antigen-experienced compartments could not be conclusively compared. Donor CMV infection status was unknown, potentially confounding age-related changes in expanded clonotypes. Compared with the aged group, more naive CD4+ T cells, fewer expanded clones and increased TCR diversity were shown by the long-lived group, suggesting age selection. Estimates of total diversity based on one million sequenced T cells were considered lower bounds and underestimates. As age increased, observed TCR beta diversity per million T cells dropped in a roughly linear way, and a significant reduction was already evident by age 40.

The approximately 40 donors, aged roughly 6 to 90 years, were systemically healthy Caucasian individuals from Russia. Ten milliliters of peripheral blood were drawn from each donor into EDTA-treated Vacutainer tubes. Ficoll-Paque density-gradient centrifugation was used to isolate PBMCs, with at least 6.5 million per sample. Trizol reagent was used to extract total RNA from PBMCs, with at least 5.5 micrograms per sample. Naive CD45RAhigh/CD27high T cell percentages were measured by flow cytometry on a PBMC aliquot from every donor. The CDR3 contains 11 residues, cysteine and phenylalanine counted. The retained sequence is limited to the CDR3, 33 bases, with the frame set at the first base. CDR1 MGHDK and CDR2 SYGVNS were looked up in the germline V gene. V loses 4 bases of germline sequence and J loses 5 bases, and the interval between the two ends is 5 bases. The protocol used for the library was 5' RACE. TCRdb shows the sequencer as Illumina HiSeq 2500. A second PCR of about 7 to 12 cycles was performed with a sample-barcoded 5' primer and a J-beta primer mix. Each TCR beta cDNA molecule received a unique molecular identifier from a template-switch 5' adaptor carrying 12 random nucleotides. At least 2.5 million CDR3-containing paired-end reads were obtained from each sample. First-strand cDNA was synthesized from all RNA with the Mint cDNA synthesis kit, primed by a TRBC-specific oligonucleotide. Following uracil-DNA glycosylase treatment, a first 18-cycle PCR with universal primers M1SS and BC2_uni_R was performed on all cDNA. In the original analysis: Normalization of each sample was performed by random selection of 1 million high-quality reads, each carrying a distinct molecular identifier. Reads sharing molecular identifiers were discarded rather than binned into consensus sequences. CDR3 identification, clonotype clustering and error correction used MiTCR with a Q25 quality threshold and the strictest error-elimination algorithm. Lower-bound total TCR beta diversity was estimated with a nonparametric unseen species model using Euler transformation. The public reads were run again by TCRdb, first through fastp at Q25 and then through MiXCR, and only productive beta chains were kept. Here each entry gathers all rows of one CDR3 protein and keeps the most common genes and DNA. For this entry, the V and J calls and clone size follow TCRdb and not the study's own pipeline. The sample has hundreds of thousands of distinct CDR3 sequences on record, 32% of them singletons. The leading ten clones occupy approximately 15% of the sample.

This clonotype was counted ten times or more. The target of this receptor is not known. Qualities for individual bases were not recorded, and no much larger clone is one base off. The V and J segments used are TRBV25-1 and TRBJ1-2; the D gene cannot be named for sure. The receptor was derived from an elderly woman in good health. Donor details come from another sample of the same person, matched by shared clones. The sequenced material came from blood. At the DNA level, the sequence is TGTGCCAGCAGTGCCCCTTATGGCTACACCTTC. Its amino acids are CASSAPYGYTF.